This is a list of T cell receptor beta chains from one sample in a study of T cell responses to AZD1222 COVID-19 vaccine. Sequencing was performed with immunoSEQ multiplex PCR; in TCRdb, only in-frame clones are kept and a portion is missing. Of roughly 160,000 clones in the sample, around 94% were seen once. This sample comprised peripheral blood, obtained on day 0 of AZD1222 vaccination. Source of these receptors: an adult in good health. CDR3s leave out the opening cysteine and the closing phenylalanine or tryptophan.

v_call: TRBV28
j_call: TRBJ1-4
cdr3_aa: ASSLGAWNEKLF

v_call: TRBV2
j_call: TRBJ2-1
cdr3_aa: ASRGSYNEQF

v_call: TRBV28
j_call: TRBJ2-2
cdr3_aa: ASSSGGQLFTGELF

v_call: TRBV7-9
j_call: TRBJ2-5
cdr3_aa: AYGLAGETQY

v_call: TRBV30
j_call: TRBJ2-1
cdr3_aa: ASKVGGAYNEQF

v_call: TRBV2
j_call: TRBJ1-1
cdr3_aa: ASLRGTNTEAF

v_call: TRBV10-3
j_call: TRBJ1-5
cdr3_aa: AISGTAYQPQH

v_call: TRBV5-1
j_call: TRBJ1-1
cdr3_aa: ASSLGTGGTEAF

v_call: TRBV9
j_call: TRBJ2-1
cdr3_aa: ASSVDSWDNEQF

v_call: TRBV7-9
j_call: TRBJ1-1
cdr3_aa: ASSFGLNTEAF

v_call: TRBV30
j_call: TRBJ2-1
cdr3_aa: AWAFGGPKDEQF

v_call: TRBV6-2/TRBV6-3
j_call: TRBJ2-3
cdr3_aa: ASSYSFLTSGPDTQY

v_call: TRBV7-9
j_call: TRBJ2-7
cdr3_aa: ASSPRGTPEQY

v_call: TRBV5-4
j_call: TRBJ2-5
cdr3_aa: ASSLWAFETQY

v_call: TRBV10-3
j_call: TRBJ1-5
cdr3_aa: AISDPNSNQPQH

v_call: TRBV20-1
j_call: TRBJ2-1
cdr3_aa: SPPQYNEQF

v_call: TRBV12-3/TRBV12-4
j_call: TRBJ1-5
cdr3_aa: ASSSTGGLQH

v_call: TRBV6-2/TRBV6-3
j_call: TRBJ1-1
cdr3_aa: ASNPGESREAF

v_call: TRBV7-9
j_call: TRBJ2-2
cdr3_aa: ASSSPLTGTGELF

v_call: TRBV19
j_call: TRBJ1-2
cdr3_aa: ASSTDRELPGYT

v_call: TRBV5-5
j_call: TRBJ1-1
cdr3_aa: ASSLGVSGTEAF

v_call: TRBV5-3
j_call: TRBJ1-1
cdr3_aa: ARKSDSENTEAF

v_call: TRBV4-3
j_call: TRBJ2-2
cdr3_aa: ASSQLTGELF

v_call: TRBV10-1
j_call: TRBJ2-7
cdr3_aa: ASSAGGRTYLPPTDEQY

v_call: TRBV28
j_call: TRBJ1-1
cdr3_aa: ASSPHYRDTEAF

v_call: TRBV6-2/TRBV6-3
j_call: TRBJ2-5
cdr3_aa: ASSTPGLAGAGQY

v_call: TRBV4-2
j_call: TRBJ1-2
cdr3_aa: ASSQDFRGENYGYT

v_call: TRBV5-4
j_call: TRBJ2-4
cdr3_aa: ASSLTSGGVNIQY

v_call: TRBV30
j_call: TRBJ2-7
cdr3_aa: AWAPGHATGSYEQY

v_call: TRBV6-2/TRBV6-3
j_call: TRBJ1-6
cdr3_aa: ASSSGGSNSPLH

v_call: TRBV11-2
j_call: TRBJ1-2
cdr3_aa: ASSLDRARGYT

v_call: TRBV28
j_call: TRBJ2-5
cdr3_aa: ACGSSGVETQY

v_call: TRBV14
j_call: TRBJ1-4
cdr3_aa: ASSQGGNGPTTNEKLF

v_call: TRBV12-3/TRBV12-4
j_call: TRBJ1-2
cdr3_aa: ASSIGTVYGYT